Presented here are 21 T cell receptor beta chains from one specimen sequenced in a study of cytomegalovirus exposure and HLA in healthy donors. PCR amplification relied on 60 Vbeta primers (plus 13 Jbeta primers). Sequencing was performed with immunoSEQ multiplex PCR; in TCRdb, only in-frame clones are kept and a portion is missing. This sample contains 63,000 or so clones. Sequencing input: PBMCs. These TCRs come from a boy aged 10-17 years in good health and CMV-seronegative.

The chain joins TRBV7-2 to TRBJ2-7; possibly TRBD2 for D (7 bases). This CDR3 comprises 14 residues. Germline values: CDR1 SGHTA, CDR2 FQGNSA. Trimming shortened V by 4 bases and J by 3 bases, and 13 bases separated the two germline ends. CDR3 in amino acids: CASSYSGGVYEQYF. In nucleotides, the CDR3 is TGTGCCAGCAGCTACTCGGGGGGCGTCTACGAGCAGTACTTC.

This chain connects TRBV27 to TRBJ1-1, with 7 bases lining up with TRBD1. The V gene end was trimmed by 4 bases and the J gene end by 3 bases; junction bases not matched to a gene: 8. Looked up from germline, CDR1 is MNHEY and CDR2 is SMNVEV (reference sequence). The CDR3 totals 15 residues. In DNA form, the CDR3 reads TGTGCCAGCAGTTACCCTAGGGACAGATACACTGAAGCTTTCTTT. It specifies CASSYPRDRYTEAFF.

This chain connects TRBV2 to TRBJ2-3; tentative D call: TRBD1 (5 bases). The germline V and J ends were trimmed by 6 bases and 0 bases, with 13 bases remaining between them. Germline CDR1 and CDR2: SNHLY and FYNNEI. The CDR3 has 15 amino acids. The CDR3 DNA is TGTGCCAGCAGGCTAACAGGCCTCAGCACAGATACGCAGTATTTT. Its translation is CASRLTGLSTDTQYF.

The V gene is TRBV30, the J gene TRBJ1-1; the D gene is possibly TRBD1 (6 bases). Between the trimmed V and J ends, which lost 2 bases and 6 bases, there was a span of 13 bases. CDR1 GTSNPN and CDR2 SVGIG come from the germline V gene (reference sequence). The CDR3 contains 13 residues. CDR3 coding DNA: TGTGCCTGGAGTACTACAGGGTTTTCTGAAGCTTTCTTT. Translated, it gives CAWSTTGFSEAFF.

The genes are TRBV19 and TRBJ2-7, with D uncertain. This CDR3 spans 11 amino acids. CDR1 and CDR2 from the germline V gene are LNHDA and SQIVND (reference sequence). Trimming took off 5 bases at V and 7 bases at J, with 9 bases between the two ends. The CDR3: CASSFRQEQYF. The CDR3 nucleotides read TGTGCCAGTAGTTTCCGACAAGAGCAGTACTTC. Supplemented by reference TRBV19 and TRBJ2-7, the full variable domain reads DGGITQSPKYLFRKEGQNVTLSCEQNLNHDAMYWYRQDPGQGLRLIYYSQIVNDFQKGDIAEGYSVSREKKESFPLTVTSAQKNPTAFYLCASSFRQEQYFGPGTRLTVT.

The rearrangement links TRBV6-1 to TRBJ1-1; 8 bases match TRBD1. CDR3 length equals 15 residues. Per germline, CDR1 MNHNS and CDR2 SASEGT. J gave up 1 base and V 5 bases, and 6 bases lay outside the gene matches. The CDR3 nucleotides read TGTGCCAGCAGTCCAGGGGGCTTCGGGAACACTGAAGCTTTCTTT. Translated: CASSPGGFGNTEAFF.

The rearrangement links TRBV29-1 to TRBJ2-3, with TRBD2 matching 10 bases. The germline V gene has CDR1 SQVTM and CDR2 ANQGSEA. After removal of 6 bases from V and 6 bases from J, the junction contained 12 bases not matched to a gene. This CDR3 is built from 15 residues. The CDR3: CSVAGASGGVDTQYF. CDR3 in DNA: TGCAGCGTCGCTGGGGCTAGCGGGGGTGTGGATACGCAGTATTTT.

The chain joins TRBV10-3 to TRBJ2-7; tentatively, D is TRBD2 (5 bases). V dropped 9 bases and J dropped 2 bases, with 8 bases sitting between them. The V gene's germline CDR1 is ENHRY and CDR2 SYGVKD. This CDR3 contains 11 residues. The CDR3 region is CAISGTYEQYF. The CDR3 nucleotides read TGTGCCATTTCCGGGACCTACGAGCAGTACTTC.

CDR3 loop: CASSVRTGGGEQFF. The CDR3, as DNA: TGTGCCAGCAGCGTACGGACAGGGGGAGGTGAGCAGTTCTTC. The rearrangement joins TRBV9 to TRBJ2-1; 10 bases map to TRBD1. CDR1 is SGDLS and CDR2 is YYNGEE in the germline V gene. Trimming removed 1 base from V and 9 bases from J; junction bases left unmatched: 4. This CDR3 contains 14 residues.

This chain connects TRBV5-4 to TRBJ1-6; maybe TRBD1 (5 bases). V was cut by 3 bases and J by 5 bases, with 15 bases left in between. Germline values: CDR1 SGHNT, CDR2 YYREEE (reference sequence). The CDR3 has 16 amino acids. CDR3 coding DNA: TGTGCCAGCAGCTCGGACATCTCAGCCGATAATTCACCCCTCCACTTT. Amino acid sequence: CASSSDISADNSPLHF.

This chain links TRBV19 with TRBJ1-2, with D possibly matching TRBD1 (6 bases). Germline-derived CDR1 and CDR2 are LNHDA and SQIVND (reference sequence). The CDR3 sequence is 13 residues long. Trimming took 5 bases from V and 7 from J, leaving 14 bases between them. CDR3: CASSQTGSSGYTF. CDR3 bases: TGTGCCAGTAGTCAAACAGGGAGTAGTGGCTACACCTTC.

The chain carries TRBV10-3 and TRBJ1-1; 12 bases are shared with TRBD1. The CDR3 length is 16 residues. Germline loops: CDR1 ENHRY, CDR2 SYGVKD. The V segment lost 2 bases and the J segment 4 bases; nucleotides outside the gene matches: 5. DNA of the CDR3: TGTGCCATCAGTGAGCCGGGACAGGGGGCCGGCACTGAAGCTTTCTTT. Protein product: CAISEPGQGAGTEAFF.

The V call is TRBV6-1, the J call TRBJ2-7; 10 bases align to TRBD1. Germline V gene sequence: CDR1 MNHNS, CDR2 SASEGT. This CDR3 region has 16 residues. Trimming cost V 3 bases and J 2 bases; bases outside gene matches: 7. CDR3 coding DNA: TGTGCCAGCAGTGAGGGTCATGGACAGGGGGCCTACGAGCAGTACTTC. This sequence encodes CASSEGHGQGAYEQYF.

The V and J genes are TRBV18 and TRBJ2-5, with D perhaps TRBD2 (6 bases). The CDR3 is 12 residues long. Trimming cost V 2 bases and J 12 bases, with 13 bases left between them. Germline CDR1 reads KGHSH; CDR2 reads LQKENI. In DNA, the CDR3 is TGTGCCAGCTCACCAATCGTGGGGGGAGAGTACTTC. Protein product: CASSPIVGGEYF.

CDR3 nucleotide sequence: TGTGCCAGCAGTTTTACGGTCTCCTACGAGCAGTACTTC. Residues: CASSFTVSYEQYF. This chain uses TRBV27 with TRBJ2-7; no definite D call. In germline, CDR1 is MNHEY, CDR2 SMNVEV (reference sequence). The length of the CDR3 is 13 residues. Trimming took off 3 bases at V and 0 bases at J, with 6 bases between the two ends.

J is TRBJ1-5 and V is TRBV19, with D tentatively TRBD1 (6 bases). CDR3 length equals 16 residues. Between the trimmed V and J ends, which lost 5 bases and 3 bases, there was a span of 17 bases. Per germline, CDR1 LNHDA and CDR2 SQIVND (reference sequence). In nucleotides, the CDR3 is TGTGCCAGTAGTGGTCACTCAGGGGTCCCCAATCAGCCCCAGCATTTT. Translation gives CASSGHSGVPNQPQHF.

This chain connects TRBV5-1 to TRBJ1-1; tentatively, D is TRBD1 (5 bases). From germline, CDR1 is SGHRS and CDR2 YFSETQ. This CDR3 contains 14 residues. V was trimmed by 7 bases and J by 2 bases, leaving 15 bases between them. The CDR3 loop reads CASLPAGGNTEAFF. The CDR3, as DNA: TGCGCCAGCCTCCCCGCCGGGGGAAACACTGAAGCTTTCTTT. Drawing the rest from reference TRBV5-1 and TRBJ1-1, the complete variable domain is KAGVTQTPRYLIKTRGQQVTLSCSPISGHRSVSWYQQTPGQGLQFLFEYFSETQRNKGNFPGRFSGRQFSNSRSEMNVSTLELGDSALYLCASLPAGGNTEAFFGQGTRLTVV.

This chain uses TRBV6-5 with TRBJ2-1, with D tentatively TRBD2 (6 bases). V lost 0 bases and J lost 1, with 7 bases in between. The CDR3 is 15 residues long. From germline, CDR1 is MNHEY and CDR2 SVGAGI. CDR3 sequence: CASSYSGGSYNEQFF. Here the CDR3 DNA reads TGTGCCAGCAGTTACTCGGGGGGATCCTACAATGAGCAGTTCTTC.

V is TRBV6-5 and J is TRBJ1-2; TRBD1 is a possible D gene (6 bases). CDR3 length: 14 amino acids. Germline assignment: CDR1 MNHEY and CDR2 SVGAGI. V lost 4 bases and J lost 3, with 12 bases in between. The CDR3 sequence: CASSFNGQYYGYTF. The CDR3 DNA reads TGTGCCAGCAGTTTCAACGGACAGTACTATGGCTACACCTTC.

The V and J genes are TRBV18 and TRBJ2-1; D is unclear. The CDR3 totals 11 residues. CDR1 KGHSH and CDR2 LQKENI come from the germline V gene. The ends were cut back, 5 bases at V and 9 bases at J, with 8 bases in the middle. The CDR3 protein is CASSAGVEQFF. In nucleotides, the CDR3 is TGTGCCAGCTCAGCAGGCGTTGAGCAGTTCTTC.

The chain carries TRBV9 and TRBJ2-7; weak D call: TRBD2 (6 bases). The CDR3 sequence is 16 residues long. V was shortened by 2 bases and J by 5 bases, with 20 bases between the two germline ends. The germline CDR1 and CDR2 sequences are SGDLS and YYNGEE. The CDR3 bases are TGTGCCAGCAGCGTCCCTGAAACGGGGGAGTATAACGAGCAGTACTTC. This codes for CASSVPETGEYNEQYF.